The TCR beta chain under discussion was sequenced for a study of T cells after posttransplantation cyclophosphamide. Study results and caveats: Later blood repertoires were often dominated by clones from the donor CD8+ memory compartment.

TCRdb's table, derived via immunoSEQ multiplex PCR, lists solely in-frame clones and lacks some. The sample consists of approximately 32,000 clones, around 90% of them appearing once. Concerning this clone: Antigen unknown.

Trimming removed 4 bases at V and 11 bases at J, with 10 bases between. The CDR3 has 12 residues. In germline, CDR1 is SGHRS, CDR2 YFSETQ. The TCR was taken from a woman in her thirties or forties with a blood cancer, CMV-positive, and with a related stem cell donor. The sample consisted of PBMCs. This chain joins TRBV5-1 and TRBJ1-6, with a weak D call TRBD1 (6 bases). The CDR3 loop is CASSHGQTPLHF. In DNA form, the CDR3 reads TGCGCCAGCAGCCACGGACAGACACCCCTCCACTTT.